This entry lists 8 T cell receptor beta chains sequenced from one sample in a study of cytomegalovirus exposure and HLA in healthy donors listed by TCRdb under 2017. The library was generated by the immunoSEQ multiplex PCR assay. For the multiplex PCR, a mixture combining 60 forward primers for TCR Vbeta segments and 13 reverse primers for TCR Jbeta segments was used. In TCRdb, the immuneACCESS table is reduced to in-frame sequences with V and J assigned. These tables do not hold every clone; where another copy was compared, an unresolved V gene accounts for under half, and the others remain unexplained. The sample table holds approximately 70,000 clones, of which approximately 79% were seen once. 12% of the sample lies in the top ten. Specimen: PBMCs. The receptors were gathered from a woman aged 40 to 50 in good health and CMV-seropositive.

This sequence joins TRBV5-1 and TRBJ1-1; D gene unclear. V was shortened by 4 bases and J by 1 base, with 11 bases between the two germline ends. In germline, CDR1 is SGHRS, CDR2 YFSETQ. The CDR3 totals 14 residues. CDR3 residues: CASSPGRGNTEAFF. CDR3 sequence (DNA): TGCGCCAGCAGCCCCGGACGGGGGAACACTGAAGCTTTCTTT.

The chain employs TRBV27 and TRBJ2-1; D remains unclear. The germline CDR1 and CDR2 sequences are MNHEY and SMNVEV (reference sequence). This CDR3 spans 13 amino acids. Trimming took 4 bases from V and 7 from J, leaving 11 bases between them. The CDR3 is CASSSNERNEQFF. Here the CDR3 DNA reads TGTGCCAGCAGTTCAAACGAGAGGAATGAGCAGTTCTTC.

V is TRBV29-1 and J is TRBJ1-2, with D maybe TRBD1 (5 bases). Trimming took off 0 bases at V and 5 bases at J, with 10 bases between the two ends. Germline lookup yields CDR1 SQVTM and CDR2 ANQGSEA. This CDR3 spans 13 amino acids. CDR3 residues: CSVEDQTEYGYTF. The CDR3, as DNA: TGCAGCGTTGAAGATCAGACAGAATATGGCTACACCTTC.

CDR3 residues: CASTRLDSPPLKQYF. In nucleotides, the CDR3 is TGTGCCAGCACTCGCTTGGACAGCCCACCCCTAAAGCAGTACTTC. The rearrangement joins TRBV18 to TRBJ2-7, with D possibly being TRBD1 (6 bases). The CDR3 has 15 amino acids. Germline V gene lookup returns CDR1 KGHSH and CDR2 LQKENI. Between the trimmed V and J ends, which lost 8 bases and 8 bases, there was a span of 25 bases.

This clone was picked up one time. V and J are TRBV2 and TRBJ1-5; D remains unclear. The germline gives CDR1 SNHLY, CDR2 FYNNEI. The CDR3 length is 13 residues. V was pared by 8 bases and J by 4 bases, with 12 bases between. DNA for the CDR3: TGTGCCAGCCTCCGAGACATAAATCAGCCCCAGCATTTT. Translated, it gives CASLRDINQPQHF. Based on the CDR3 plus reference TRBV2 and TRBJ1-5, the full variable domain is EPEVTQTPSHQVTQMGQEVILRCVPISNHLYFYWYRQILGQKVEFLVSFYNNEISEKSEIFDDQFSVERPDGSNFTLKIRSTKLEDSAMYFCASLRDINQPQHFGDGTRLSIL.

The chain couples TRBV7-9 to TRBJ2-2, with TRBD2 matching over 7 bases. Germline lookup yields CDR1 SEHNR and CDR2 FQNEAQ (reference sequence). The CDR3 is made up of 15 amino acids. V lost 5 bases to trimming and J lost 3 bases; unmatched junction nucleotides: 6. The CDR3 DNA reads as TGTGCCAGCAGCCCCCAGCGGGGCGACACCGGGGAGCTGTTTTTT. Protein product: CASSPQRGDTGELFF.

V and J are TRBV2 and TRBJ1-6; no clear D gene. Germline assignment: CDR1 SNHLY and CDR2 FYNNEI. V dropped 4 bases and J dropped 9 bases, with 7 bases sitting between them. The CDR3 runs to 12 residues. The CDR3 DNA sequence: TGTGCCAGCAGTGCGGGGTCTTCACCCCTCCACTTT. Translation gives CASSAGSSPLHF.

This chain uses TRBV2 with TRBJ1-1; D is uncertain. The CDR3 extends over 13 amino acids. The V end lost 8 bases, the J end lost 1 base, and 11 bases lay between the germline ends. CDR1 SNHLY and CDR2 FYNNEI come from the germline V gene. The CDR3 sequence is CASGYGPNTEAFF. CDR3 bases: TGTGCCAGCGGGTATGGGCCGAACACTGAAGCTTTCTTT.